This paragraph covers one T cell receptor (beta chain) sequence. The antigen is unknown. Using a J-beta primer mix together with a sample-barcoded 5' primer, a second PCR was run for roughly 6 to 12 cycles. TCRdb reprocessed the 5' RACE reads with MiXCR, giving one entry per CDR3 protein. The repertoire holds fewer than 900,000 distinct CDR3 sequences, with roughly 41% as singletons. This entry comes from a study of blood T cells in healthy people across ages. Study results and limitations: CMV status of donors was not determined, possibly confounding expanded clonotype changes. Reliance upon unsorted PBMCs precluded definitive naive versus antigen-experienced comparison. More naive CD4+ cells and higher diversity marked long-lived donors relative to aged donors. The study regarded diversity estimates from one million T cells as underestimates.

The TCR was taken from a woman in her sixties in good health. The specimen was blood.

CDR3 region: CASSTSGTLPDTQYF. The CDR3 DNA is TGTGCCAGCAGTACCTCCGGGACACTTCCAGATACGCAGTATTTT. V usage is TRBV6-1 and J usage is TRBJ2-3; D is possibly TRBD1 (6 bases). The V end was cut by 5 bases, the J end by 4 bases, with 16 bases between. Germline-derived CDR1 and CDR2 are MNHNS and SASEGT. CDR3 length equals 15 residues.